This T cell receptor (beta chain) derives from a study of T cell responses to AZD1222 COVID-19 vaccine. Assay used: immunoSEQ multiplex PCR; TCRdb lists only in-frame clones, some missing. The sample consists of approximately 150,000 clones, around 90% of them appearing once. Germline values: CDR1 PRHDT, CDR2 FYEKMQ (reference sequence). This CDR3 region has 15 residues. The V and J ends lost 5 bases and 0 bases, in that order; junction bases with no gene match: 6. This TCR was recovered from an adult in good health. The rearrangement links TRBV13 to TRBJ2-7; 8 nucleotides line up with TRBD2. Source: peripheral blood, taken on day 0 of AZD1222 vaccination. In DNA, the CDR3 is TGTGCCAGCAGCCAGGACAGCGGGAGCTCCTACGAGCAGTACTTC. Its protein product is CASSQDSGSSYEQYF.